Following are 10 T cell receptor beta chains from one sample sequenced in a study of PD-L1 blockade in urothelial cancer (dated by TCRdb to 2016 to 2017). The library was prepared using the immunoSEQ multiplex PCR assay. TCRdb carries this immuneACCESS record with in-frame sequences only. Its versions omit some clonotypes, under half of them owing to an unresolved V gene in the studies checked, with the rest unexplained. For this sample there are tens of thousands of clones; approximately 87% appear just once. The top ten hold approximately 15% of the sample. The time point label corresponds to: pretreatment peripheral blood. Specimen: PBMCs, collected around atezolizumab (anti-PD-L1) treatment. The receptors were gathered from a man aged 55-75 years with urothelial cancer.

The gene calls are TRBV19 and TRBJ2-7; tentatively, D is TRBD1 (6 bases). The CDR3 runs 13 residues. Germline values: CDR1 LNHDA, CDR2 SQIVND (reference sequence). Trimming removed 3 bases at V and 6 bases at J, with 12 bases between. The CDR3 is CASSIRDNIEQYF. Here the CDR3 DNA reads TGTGCCAGTAGTATCCGGGACAATATCGAGCAGTACTTC.

The chain carries TRBV5-4 and TRBJ2-1; a possible D gene is TRBD2 (7 bases). This CDR3 region has 14 residues. The V end was cut by 4 bases, the J end by 2 bases, with 10 bases between. The germline V gene has CDR1 SGHNT and CDR2 YYREEE (reference sequence). DNA of the CDR3: TGTGCCAGCAGCGGGGGGGCTCCCTACAATGAGCAGTTCTTC. It specifies CASSGGAPYNEQFF.

The chain uses TRBV5-6 and TRBJ1-3; no reliable D call. The CDR3 consists of 13 residues. CDR1 SGHDT and CDR2 YYEEEE come from the germline V gene. Trimming took off 0 bases at V and 4 bases at J, with 5 bases between the two ends. The CDR3 DNA reads TGTGCCAGCAGCTTGGGGGCGGGAAACACCATATATTTT. This codes for CASSLGAGNTIYF.

V gene TRBV7-2 combines with J gene TRBJ1-6; D may be TRBD1 (6 bases). The CDR3 has 14 residues. The V end lost 2 bases, the J end lost 6 bases, and 8 bases lay between the germline ends. The germline CDR1 and CDR2 sequences are SGHTA and FQGNSA. DNA of the CDR3: TGTGCCAGCAGCTTACAAGGGGGTAATTCACCCCTCCACTTT. It specifies CASSLQGGNSPLHF.

V usage is TRBV28 and J usage is TRBJ2-4; TRBD1 matches at 9 bases. The CDR3 is 17 amino acids. With 4 bases clipped from V and 1 base from J, the junction kept 8 bases outside the gene matches. CDR1 MDHEN and CDR2 SYDVKM come from the germline V gene. CDR3 residues: CASSSRGQGMAKNIQYF. CDR3 coding DNA: TGTGCCAGCAGTTCTCGCGGACAGGGGATGGCCAAAAACATTCAGTACTTC. The entire variable domain, with the rest obtained from reference TRBV28 and TRBJ2-4, is as follows: DVKVTQSSRYLVKRTGEKVFLECVQDMDHENMFWYRQDPGLGLRLIYFSYDVKMKEKGDIPEGYSVSREKKERFSLILESASTNQTSMYLCASSSRGQGMAKNIQYFGAGTRLSVL.

The chain joins TRBV6-5 to TRBJ1-2, with a possible D match to TRBD1 (5 bases). CDR1 and CDR2 from the germline V gene are MNHEY and SVGAGI. V shed 7 bases and J shed 5 bases, with 20 bases lying between them. The CDR3 has 15 amino acids. DNA for the CDR3: TGTGCCAGCACGACTTCAGGGATCCGGCCATATGGCTACACCTTC. Its translation: CASTTSGIRPYGYTF.

The chain joins TRBV2 to TRBJ1-2; D is ambiguous. Trimming cost V 2 bases and J 4 bases, with 5 bases left between them. Germline V lookup: CDR1 SNHLY, CDR2 FYNNEI. The CDR3 sequence is 12 residues long. The CDR3 reads CASSERFYGYTF. Here the CDR3 DNA reads TGTGCCAGCAGTGAACGGTTCTATGGCTACACCTTC. The entire variable domain, with the rest obtained from reference TRBV2 and TRBJ1-2, is as follows: EPEVTQTPSHQVTQMGQEVILRCVPISNHLYFYWYRQILGQKVEFLVSFYNNEISEKSEIFDDQFSVERPDGSNFTLKIRSTKLEDSAMYFCASSERFYGYTFGSGTRLTVV.

The chain couples TRBV7-3 to TRBJ2-7, with 7 bases identical to TRBD2. The CDR3 is 13 residues long. With 1 base clipped from V and 6 bases from J, the junction kept 3 bases outside the gene matches. In germline, CDR1 is SGHTA, CDR2 FQGTGA. The CDR3 DNA reads as TGTGCCAGCAGCTTAAGCGGCGGGGGCGAGCAGTACTTC. Its protein product is CASSLSGGGEQYF.

This clone was seen a single time. The genes are TRBV5-6 and TRBJ2-3; tentative D call: TRBD2 (6 bases). The V gene lost 4 bases and the J gene lost 2 bases, with 17 bases spanning the gap. Germline V gives CDR1 SGHDT, CDR2 YYEEEE. This CDR3 is 16 amino acids long. CDR3: CASSIRTMKDTDTQYF. CDR3 DNA: TGTGCCAGCAGCATACGGACTATGAAAGACACAGATACGCAGTATTTT.

This chain links TRBV6-1 with TRBJ2-6, with D unresolved. This CDR3 is built from 15 residues. V lost 2 bases to trimming and J lost 0 bases, with 5 bases between them. Germline V gene sequence: CDR1 MNHNS, CDR2 SASEGT. Here the CDR3 reads CASSEQDSGANVLTF. In DNA, the CDR3 is TGTGCCAGCAGTGAACAGGACTCTGGGGCCAACGTCCTGACTTTC.